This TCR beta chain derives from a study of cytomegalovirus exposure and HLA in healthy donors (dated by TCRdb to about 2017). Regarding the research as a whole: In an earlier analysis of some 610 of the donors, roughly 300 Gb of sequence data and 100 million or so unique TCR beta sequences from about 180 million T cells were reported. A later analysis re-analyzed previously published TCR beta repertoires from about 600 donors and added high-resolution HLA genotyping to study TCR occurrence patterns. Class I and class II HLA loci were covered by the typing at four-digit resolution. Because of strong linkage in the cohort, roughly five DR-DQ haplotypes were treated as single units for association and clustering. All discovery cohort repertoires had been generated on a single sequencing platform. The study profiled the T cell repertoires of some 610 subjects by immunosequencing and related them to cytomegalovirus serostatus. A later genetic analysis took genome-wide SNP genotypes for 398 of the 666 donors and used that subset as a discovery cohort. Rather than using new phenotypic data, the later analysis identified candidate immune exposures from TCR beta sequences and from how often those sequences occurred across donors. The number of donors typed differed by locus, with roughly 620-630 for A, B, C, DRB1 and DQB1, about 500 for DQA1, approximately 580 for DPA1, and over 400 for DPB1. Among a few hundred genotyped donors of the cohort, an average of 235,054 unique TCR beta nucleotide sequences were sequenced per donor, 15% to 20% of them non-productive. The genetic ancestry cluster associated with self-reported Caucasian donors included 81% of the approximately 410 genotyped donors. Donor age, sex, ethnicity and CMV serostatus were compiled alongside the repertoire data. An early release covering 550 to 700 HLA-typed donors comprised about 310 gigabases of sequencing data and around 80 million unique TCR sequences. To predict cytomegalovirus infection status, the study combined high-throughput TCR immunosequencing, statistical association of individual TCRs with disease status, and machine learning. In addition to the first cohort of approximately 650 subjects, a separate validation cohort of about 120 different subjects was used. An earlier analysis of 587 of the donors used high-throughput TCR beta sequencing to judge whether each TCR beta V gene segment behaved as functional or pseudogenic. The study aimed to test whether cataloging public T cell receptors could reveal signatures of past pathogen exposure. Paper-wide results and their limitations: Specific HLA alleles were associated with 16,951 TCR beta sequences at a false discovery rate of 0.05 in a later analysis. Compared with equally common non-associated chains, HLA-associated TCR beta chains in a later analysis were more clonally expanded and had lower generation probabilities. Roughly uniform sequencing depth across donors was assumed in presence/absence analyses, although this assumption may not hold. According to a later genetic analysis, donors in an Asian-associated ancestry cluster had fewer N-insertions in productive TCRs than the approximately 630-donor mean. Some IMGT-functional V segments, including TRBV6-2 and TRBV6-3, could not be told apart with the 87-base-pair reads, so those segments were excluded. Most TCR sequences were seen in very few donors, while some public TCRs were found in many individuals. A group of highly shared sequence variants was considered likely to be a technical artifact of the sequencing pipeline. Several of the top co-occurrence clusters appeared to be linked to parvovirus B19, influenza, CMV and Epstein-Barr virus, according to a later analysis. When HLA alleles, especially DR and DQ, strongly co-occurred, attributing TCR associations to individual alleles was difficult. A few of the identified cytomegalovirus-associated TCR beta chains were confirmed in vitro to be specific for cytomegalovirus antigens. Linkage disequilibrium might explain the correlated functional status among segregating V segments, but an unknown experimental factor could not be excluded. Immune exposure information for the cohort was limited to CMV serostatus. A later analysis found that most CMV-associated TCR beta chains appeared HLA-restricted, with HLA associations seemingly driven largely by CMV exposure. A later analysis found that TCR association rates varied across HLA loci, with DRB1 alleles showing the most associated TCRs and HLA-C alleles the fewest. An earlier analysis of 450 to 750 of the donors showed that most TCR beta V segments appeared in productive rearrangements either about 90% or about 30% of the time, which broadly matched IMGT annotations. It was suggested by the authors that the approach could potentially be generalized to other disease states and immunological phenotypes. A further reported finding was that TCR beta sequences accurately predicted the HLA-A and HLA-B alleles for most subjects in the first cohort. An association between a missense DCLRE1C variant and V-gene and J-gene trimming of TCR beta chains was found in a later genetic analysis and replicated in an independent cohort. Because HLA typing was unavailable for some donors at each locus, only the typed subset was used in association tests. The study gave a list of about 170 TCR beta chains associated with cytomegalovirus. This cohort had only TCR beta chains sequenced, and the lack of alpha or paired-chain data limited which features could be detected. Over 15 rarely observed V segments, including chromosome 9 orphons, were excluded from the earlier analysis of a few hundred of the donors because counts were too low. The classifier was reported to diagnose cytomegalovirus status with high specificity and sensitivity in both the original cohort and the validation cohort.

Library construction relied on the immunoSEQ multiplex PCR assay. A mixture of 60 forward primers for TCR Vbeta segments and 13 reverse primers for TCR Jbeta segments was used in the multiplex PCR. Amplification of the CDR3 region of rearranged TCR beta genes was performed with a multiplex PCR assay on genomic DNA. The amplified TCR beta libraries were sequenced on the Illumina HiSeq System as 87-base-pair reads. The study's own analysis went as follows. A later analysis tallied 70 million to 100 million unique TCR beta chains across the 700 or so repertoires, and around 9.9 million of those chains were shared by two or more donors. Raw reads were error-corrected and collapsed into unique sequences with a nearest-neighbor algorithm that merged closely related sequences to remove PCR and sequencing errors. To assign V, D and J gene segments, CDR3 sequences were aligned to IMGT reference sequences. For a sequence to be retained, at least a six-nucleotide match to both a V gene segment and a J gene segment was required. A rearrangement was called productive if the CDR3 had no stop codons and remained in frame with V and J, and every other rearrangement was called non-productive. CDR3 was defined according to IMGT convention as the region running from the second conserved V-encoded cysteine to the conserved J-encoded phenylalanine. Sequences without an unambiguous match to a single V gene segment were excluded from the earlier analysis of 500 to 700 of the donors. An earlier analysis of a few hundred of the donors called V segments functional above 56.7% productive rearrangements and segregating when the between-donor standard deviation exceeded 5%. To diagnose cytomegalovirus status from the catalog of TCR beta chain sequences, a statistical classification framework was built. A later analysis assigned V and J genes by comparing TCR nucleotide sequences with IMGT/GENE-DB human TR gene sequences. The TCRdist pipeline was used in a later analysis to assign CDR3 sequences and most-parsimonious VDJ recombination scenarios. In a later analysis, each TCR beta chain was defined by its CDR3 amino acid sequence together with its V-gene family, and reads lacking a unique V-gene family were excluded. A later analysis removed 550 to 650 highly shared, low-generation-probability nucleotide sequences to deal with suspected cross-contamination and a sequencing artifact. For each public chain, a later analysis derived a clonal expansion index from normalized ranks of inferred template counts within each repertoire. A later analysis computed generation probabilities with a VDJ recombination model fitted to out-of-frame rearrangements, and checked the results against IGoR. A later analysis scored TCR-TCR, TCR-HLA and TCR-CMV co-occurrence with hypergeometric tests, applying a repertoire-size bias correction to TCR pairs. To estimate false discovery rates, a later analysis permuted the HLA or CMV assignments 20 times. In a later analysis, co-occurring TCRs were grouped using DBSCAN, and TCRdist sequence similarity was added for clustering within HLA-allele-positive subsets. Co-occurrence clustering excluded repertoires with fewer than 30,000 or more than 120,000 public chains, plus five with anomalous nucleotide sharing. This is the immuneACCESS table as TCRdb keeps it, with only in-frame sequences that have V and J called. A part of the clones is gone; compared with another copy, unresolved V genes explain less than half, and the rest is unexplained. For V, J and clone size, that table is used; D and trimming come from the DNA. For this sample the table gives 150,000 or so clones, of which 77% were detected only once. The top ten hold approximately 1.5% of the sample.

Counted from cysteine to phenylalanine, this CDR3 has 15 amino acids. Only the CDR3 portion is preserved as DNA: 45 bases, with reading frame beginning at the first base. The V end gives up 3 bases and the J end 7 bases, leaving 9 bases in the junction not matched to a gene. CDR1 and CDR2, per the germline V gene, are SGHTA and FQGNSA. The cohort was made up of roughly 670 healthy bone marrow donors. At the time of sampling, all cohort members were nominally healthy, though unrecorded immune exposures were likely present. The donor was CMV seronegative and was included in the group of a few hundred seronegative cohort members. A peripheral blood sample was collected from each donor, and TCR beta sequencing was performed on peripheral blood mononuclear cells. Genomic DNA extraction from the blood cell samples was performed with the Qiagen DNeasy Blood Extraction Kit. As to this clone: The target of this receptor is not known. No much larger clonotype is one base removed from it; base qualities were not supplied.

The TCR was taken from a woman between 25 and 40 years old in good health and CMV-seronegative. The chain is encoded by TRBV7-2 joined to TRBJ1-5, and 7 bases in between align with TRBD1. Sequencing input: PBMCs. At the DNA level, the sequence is TGTGCCAGCAGCTTGCGACAGGGACAAGGGCAGCCCCAGCATTTT. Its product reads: CASSLRQGQGQPQHF. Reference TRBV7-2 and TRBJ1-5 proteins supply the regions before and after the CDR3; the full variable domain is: GAGVSQSPSNKVTEKGKDVELRCDPISGHTALYWYRQSLGQGLEFLIYFQGNSAPDKSGLPSDRFSAERTGGSVSTLTIQRTQQEDSAVYLCASSLRQGQGQPQHFGDGTRLSIL.